The rows below give T cell receptor beta chains drawn from one sample of a study of T cells in Graves' hyperthyroidism and ophthalmopathy. One entry per CDR3 protein, called by TCRdb with MiXCR from the multiplex PCR reads. There are around 600,000 distinct CDR3 sequences in the sample; about 14% occur only once, and roughly an eighth lies in the top ten. The sample was blood. These receptors were taken from a woman aged 45-65 years with Graves' ophthalmopathy. Each CDR3 is given with its conserved first and last residue. Fields, in order: clone size, J gene, V gene, D gene, CDR3 protein, CDR3 DNA. The D gene is left open where the match is weak. Expanded clones are given a class, and other clones once, few, many or no size at all.

many	TRBJ2-7	TRBV6-1	-	CASTPVGASYEQYF	TGTGCCAGCACCCCTGTAGGGGCTTCCTACGAGCAGTACTTC
many	TRBJ1-2	TRBV30	-	CAWSVEGHLYGYTF	TGTGCCTGGAGTGTGGAGGGACACCTCTATGGCTACACCTTC
few	TRBJ2-1	TRBV20-1	-	CSATPGPGQFF	TGCAGTGCTACCCCAGGACCTGGGCAGTTCTTC
-	TRBJ1-2	TRBV7-9	-	CASSLDEVPSRSYGYTF	TGTGCCAGCAGCTTAGACGAGGTACCATCCCGCTCTTATGGCTACACCTTC
many	TRBJ2-2	TRBV28	-	CASSLGQGSGELFF	TGTGCCAGCAGTTTAGGGCAGGGGTCCGGGGAGCTGTTTTTT
few	TRBJ2-7	TRBV18	-	CASSPGSSQYEQYF	TGTGCCAGCTCACCTGGCAGCAGTCAGTACGAGCAGTACTTC
-	TRBJ1-1	TRBV30	TRBD1	CAWSQQGRGMNTEAFF	TGTGCCTGGAGTCAACAGGGGAGGGGCATGAACACTGAAGCTTTCTTT
-	TRBJ2-1	TRBV30	-	CAWSATLGGRYNEQFF	TGTGCCTGGAGTGCCACCCTTGGGGGGAGGTACAATGAGCAGTTCTTC
few	TRBJ2-6	TRBV27	-	CASSLWGRSSGANVLTF	TGTGCCAGCAGTTTATGGGGGCGGAGCTCTGGGGCCAACGTCCTGACTTTC
many	TRBJ1-1	TRBV5-1	-	CASSLSGVSGTEAFF	TGCGCCAGCAGCTTGAGTGGGGTGTCTGGTACGGAAGCTTTCTTT
many	TRBJ2-5	TRBV20-1	-	CSAGRGAEETQYF	TGCAGTGCTGGCCGGGGGGCGGAAGAGACCCAGTACTTC
many	TRBJ2-1	TRBV5-8	TRBD1	CASSLRTGVYNEQFF	TGTGCCAGCAGCTTGCGGACAGGGGTCTACAATGAGCAGTTCTTC
many	TRBJ1-5	TRBV11-3	-	CASSLDSHSNQPQHF	TGTGCCAGCAGCTTAGACAGTCATAGCAATCAGCCCCAGCATTTT
many	TRBJ2-7	TRBV4-3	-	CASSQGPTAGQVGEQYF	TGCGCCAGCAGCCAAGGACCCACAGCAGGCCAGGTTGGGGAGCAGTACTTC
-	TRBJ2-1	TRBV3-1	TRBD2	CASSQEGTSGRRNYNEQFF	TGTGCCAGCAGCCAAGAAGGGACTAGCGGGAGGAGAAACTACAATGAGCAGTTCTTC
few	TRBJ2-7	TRBV11-3	-	CASSLAGVNYEQYF	TGTGCCAGCAGCTTAGCGGGAGTCAACTACGAGCAGTACTTC
few	TRBJ1-5	TRBV18	TRBD1	CASSGATGANNQPQHF	TGTGCCAGCTCAGGTGCGACAGGGGCTAACAATCAGCCCCAGCATTTT
many	TRBJ1-1	TRBV28	-	CASSTYRRTNTEAFF	TGTGCCAGCAGTACCTACAGGAGAACTAACACTGAAGCTTTCTTT
-	TRBJ2-2	TRBV19	-	CASSIELANTGELFF	TGTGCCAGTAGTATTGAACTAGCGAACACCGGGGAGCTGTTTTTT
-	TRBJ2-1	TRBV6-2/TRBV6-3	TRBD2	CASERGTSGRSEQFF	TGTGCCAGCGAAAGAGGGACTAGCGGGAGGAGTGAGCAGTTCTTC
-	TRBJ2-2	TRBV10-3	-	CAISEATGELFF	TGTGCCATCAGTGAAGCGACCGGGGAGCTGTTTTTT
few	TRBJ1-1	TRBV4-3	-	CASSQDKLGVGSTEAFF	TGCGCCAGCAGCCAAGACAAGTTGGGGGTAGGGAGCACTGAAGCTTTCTTT
many	TRBJ2-1	TRBV3-1	TRBD1	CASSQGRDRAYNEQFF	TGTGCCAGCAGCCAAGGCCGGGACAGGGCCTACAATGAGCAGTTCTTC
-	TRBJ2-7	TRBV20-1	TRBD2	CSASRQKTSGRSYEQYF	TGCAGTGCTAGCCGCCAAAAGACTAGCGGGAGGTCGTACGAGCAGTACTTC
-	TRBJ2-7	TRBV15	-	CATSRVRGSYEQYF	TGTGCCACCAGCAGAGTAAGGGGCAGCTACGAGCAGTACTTC
many	TRBJ2-1	TRBV12-3/TRBV12-4	-	CASNLGSSYNEQFF	TGTGCCAGCAATTTGGGTAGCTCCTACAATGAGCAGTTCTTC
few	TRBJ2-2	TRBV28	TRBD2	CASNSLAGEGELFF	TGTGCCAGCAATAGCCTAGCGGGAGAGGGGGAGCTGTTTTTT
many	TRBJ2-1	TRBV5-1	-	CASSQPGHRNNEQFF	TGCGCCAGCAGTCAACCGGGACACCGAAACAATGAGCAGTTCTTC
many	TRBJ2-7	TRBV28	TRBD1	CASSSGTGGYEQYF	TGTGCCAGCAGTTCCGGGACAGGGGGCTACGAGCAGTACTTC
many	TRBJ2-1	TRBV28	-	CATTGQIEQFF	TGTGCCACCACAGGACAGATAGAGCAGTTCTTC
-	TRBJ2-3	TRBV5-4	TRBD2	CASSPGTRVTDTQYF	TGTGCCAGCAGCCCCGGGACTAGAGTTACAGATACGCAGTATTTT
many	TRBJ1-1	TRBV5-1	-	CASRLNMNTEAFF	TGCGCCAGCCGTCTGAATATGAACACTGAAGCTTTCTTT
-	TRBJ2-1	TRBV6-2/TRBV6-3	-	CASSRPGITYNEQFF	TGTGCCAGCAGCCGACCGGGAATAACCTACAATGAGCAGTTCTTC
many	TRBJ2-3	TRBV20-1	TRBD2	CSASSTSGTGDTQYF	TGCAGTGCTAGCTCGACTAGCGGGACAGGGGATACGCAGTATTTT
many	TRBJ1-2	TRBV28	-	CASSFPGNYGYTF	TGTGCCAGCAGTTTTCCGGGGAACTATGGCTACACCTTC
few	TRBJ2-7	TRBV20-1	TRBD2	CSARDPWSGVVIEQYF	TGCAGTGCTAGAGATCCTTGGAGCGGGGTGGTGATCGAGCAGTACTTC
-	TRBJ2-1	TRBV20-1	-	CSARDQGGINEQFF	TGCAGTGCTAGAGACCAGGGTGGTATCAATGAGCAGTTCTTC
many	TRBJ1-6	TRBV12-3/TRBV12-4	-	CASSLRGSPLHF	TGTGCCAGCAGTCTACGAGGTTCACCCCTCCACTTT
few	TRBJ1-2	TRBV29-1	TRBD1	CSVEDRQITAGQGASGYGYTF	TGCAGCGTTGAAGATCGGCAGATTACCGCGGGACAGGGGGCGAGTGGCTATGGCTACACCTTC
many	TRBJ1-5	TRBV28	TRBD1	CASSLRTGAYSNQPQHF	TGTGCCAGCAGTTTGCGGACAGGGGCGTATAGCAATCAGCCCCAGCATTTT
many	TRBJ2-1	TRBV9	-	CASSVGGGRSSYNEQFF	TGTGCCAGCAGCGTTGGAGGGGGCAGGAGCTCCTACAATGAGCAGTTCTTC
many	TRBJ2-7	TRBV29-1	TRBD2	CSVGISGRTISYEQYF	TGCAGCGTGGGTATTAGCGGGAGAACCATCTCCTACGAGCAGTACTTC